The 3 T cell receptor beta chains in this list originate from one sample, sequenced in a study of untreated major depressive disorder (dated by TCRdb to the late 2010s). To prepare the library, the immunoSEQ multiplex PCR assay was applied. TCRdb took this table from immuneACCESS and kept in-frame rearrangements with V and J called. Such tables lack part of the clones; where checked against another copy, unresolved V genes explain under half of the gap, and the rest is unexplained. Present in this sample are more than 20,000 clones, 90% to 95% of which were seen just once. Roughly 0.31% of the sample is in the top ten clones. The specimen sequenced was CD4+ T cells from PBMCs. Receptors were obtained from a man aged 30 to 45 in good health.

This chain links TRBV5-4 with TRBJ2-1; TRBD2 matches 7 bases. This CDR3 contains 16 residues. Germline V gives CDR1 SGHNT, CDR2 YYREEE (reference sequence). Trimming removed 2 bases from V and 8 bases from J; junction bases left unmatched: 13. This chain's CDR3 is CASSFPSGGLGDEQFF. The DNA of the CDR3 is TGTGCCAGCAGCTTCCCTAGCGGAGGCCTAGGGGATGAGCAGTTCTTC.

The V call is TRBV10-3, the J call TRBJ2-5, with 7 bases identical to TRBD2. V shed 3 bases, J shed 1 base, and the junction held 5 bases outside the gene matches. The CDR3 is made up of 15 amino acids. Germline assignment: CDR1 ENHRY and CDR2 SYGVKD. DNA of the CDR3: TGTGCCATCAGTGATCTAGGGAGGGGCCAAGAGACCCAGTACTTC. The encoded protein is CAISDLGRGQETQYF.

The rearrangement joins TRBV10-3 to TRBJ2-6; D is undetermined. Germline V CDR1 and CDR2: ENHRY, SYGVKD. The CDR3 covers 15 residues. The germline V and J ends were trimmed by 5 bases and 0 bases, with 8 bases remaining between them. This CDR3 is CAISSPISGANVLTF. CDR3 nucleotides: TGTGCCATCAGTTCTCCGATCTCTGGGGCCAACGTCCTGACTTTC.